A single sample gave rise to the 21 T cell receptor beta chains below, sequenced in a study of blood T cells in healthy people across ages. A sample-barcoded 5' primer and a J-beta primer mix were used in a second PCR of about 6 to 12 cycles. MiXCR, run by TCRdb on the 5' RACE reads, gives a single entry per CDR3 protein. The sample shows over 1.5 million distinct CDR3 sequences, less than 50% of them seen only once. Sequencing was done on a sample of blood. All receptors come from a woman aged 40 to 55 in good health.

Only a few counts were recorded for this clonotype. The chain carries TRBV12-3 or TRBV12-4 and TRBJ1-5, with 7 nucleotides matching TRBD1. Losses at the gene ends were 3 bases for V and 0 bases for J; bases not matched to a gene: 8. The CDR3 is made up of 17 amino acids. Written as DNA, the CDR3 is TGTGCCAGCAGTTTGAGGGACAGAGTCTATAGCAATCAGCCCCAGCATTTT. This encodes CASSLRDRVYSNQPQHF.

This chain links TRBV7-2 with TRBJ2-5; D not resolved. Germline V gene lookup returns CDR1 SGHTA and CDR2 FQGNSA. This CDR3 comprises 12 residues. V was trimmed by 1 base and J by 6 bases, leaving 6 bases between them. As DNA, the CDR3 is TGTGCCAGCAGCTTAGGGGTCCAGACCCAGTACTTC. This translates into CASSLGVQTQYF. Supplemented by reference TRBV7-2 and TRBJ2-5, the full variable domain reads GAGVSQSPSNKVTEKGKDVELRCDPISGHTALYWYRQSLGQGLEFLIYFQGNSAPDKSGLPSDRFSAERTGGSVSTLTIQRTQQEDSAVYLCASSLGVQTQYFGPGTRLLVL.

This clonotype was recorded only once. The gene calls are TRBV5-1 and TRBJ2-5; 12 bases are a match to TRBD2. Germline CDR1 SGHRS, CDR2 YFSETQ. V lost 4 bases, J lost 5 bases, and 6 bases stayed unmatched. The CDR3 has 15 amino acids. The CDR3 nucleotides are TGCGCCAGCAGCAGGACTAGCGGGGAGGCGGAGACCCAGTACTTC. It codes for CASSRTSGEAETQYF.

This clonotype has a handful of counts. This rearrangement joins TRBV29-1 to TRBJ2-5, with D uncertain. Deletions cut 4 bases from V and 1 base from J, with 7 bases between. The CDR3 runs to 12 residues. Germline-derived CDR1 and CDR2 are SQVTM and ANQGSEA. The CDR3 sequence is CSVGHFQETQYF. CDR3 sequence (DNA): TGCAGCGTTGGGCATTTCCAAGAGACCCAGTACTTC.

Only a few counts were recorded for this clonotype. V usage is TRBV15 and J usage is TRBJ1-2; TRBD1 might be the D (5 bases). From germline, CDR1 is LNHNV and CDR2 YYDKDF (reference sequence). V was shortened by 3 bases and J by 0 bases, with 8 bases between the two germline ends. This CDR3 has 14 residues. CDR3 residues: CATSRAGPNYGYTF. As DNA, the CDR3 is TGTGCCACCAGCAGGGCAGGGCCTAACTATGGCTACACCTTC.

The sample holds a few counts of this clonotype. This chain joins TRBV5-6 and TRBJ2-1, with 9 nucleotides matching TRBD1. J was trimmed by 6 bases and V by 4 bases; bases with no gene match: 8. CDR1 is SGHDT, CDR2 YYEEEE, per germline. This CDR3 spans 15 amino acids. The CDR3 DNA sequence: TGTGCCAGCAGCCCCGGGACAGGGATAATCAATGAGCAGTTCTTC. Translated: CASSPGTGIINEQFF.

CDR3 sequence: CASSRRGGLEDTQYF. For the CDR3, the DNA is TGTGCCAGCAGTAGGCGGGGCGGGTTAGAAGATACGCAGTATTTT. The chain links TRBV28 to TRBJ2-3; tentatively, D is TRBD2 (6 bases). V dropped 5 bases and J dropped 5 bases, with 17 bases sitting between them. Germline CDR1 is MDHEN and CDR2 is SYDVKM. The CDR3 extends over 15 amino acids.

V gene TRBV5-1 combines with J gene TRBJ2-7; 8 bases fit TRBD1. The J segment lost 7 bases and the V segment lost 4 bases, leaving 19 bases of the junction unmatched. The CDR3 totals 17 residues. In germline, CDR1 is SGHRS, CDR2 YFSETQ. CDR3 in amino acids: CASSRSRTGTIYDEQYF. The CDR3 bases are TGCGCCAGCAGCCGATCAAGGACAGGGACGATCTACGATGAGCAGTACTTC.

This chain connects TRBV6-5 to TRBJ2-5; TRBD1 might be the D (6 bases). The CDR3 spans 16 residues. Germline assignment: CDR1 MNHEY and CDR2 SVGAGI. Trimming removed 6 bases from V and 4 bases from J, with 21 bases in between. CDR3 DNA: TGTGCCAGCAGAAAGAACAGGGAACCATCAGGAGAGACCCAGTACTTC. It specifies CASRKNREPSGETQYF.

This clonotype has more than one count but fewer than ten. The J gene is TRBJ2-3, the V gene TRBV7-2, with TRBD2 matching 9 bases. Germline V CDR1 and CDR2: SGHTA, FQGNSA. The CDR3 totals 19 residues. V was clipped by 1 base and J by 0 bases; unmatched bases: 11. The CDR3, as DNA: TGTGCCAGCAGCTTAGAGCTCCCCCAGCGGGGGGTTAGCACAGATACGCAGTATTTT. Protein sequence: CASSLELPQRGVSTDTQYF. Together with reference TRBV7-2 and TRBJ2-3, the CDR3 gives the full variable domain: GAGVSQSPSNKVTEKGKDVELRCDPISGHTALYWYRQSLGQGLEFLIYFQGNSAPDKSGLPSDRFSAERTGGSVSTLTIQRTQQEDSAVYLCASSLELPQRGVSTDTQYFGPGTRLTVL.

The CDR3 loop reads CASSSVTSGGETQYF. The CDR3 DNA reads TGTGCCAGCAGCTCAGTGACTAGCGGGGGAGAGACCCAGTACTTC. V usage is TRBV7-9 and J usage is TRBJ2-5; TRBD2 aligns across 12 bases. V shed 4 bases, J shed 4 bases, and the junction held 4 bases outside the gene matches. The CDR3 loop spans 15 amino acids. Per germline, CDR1 SEHNR and CDR2 FQNEAQ (reference sequence).

This chain uses TRBV24-1 with TRBJ2-1; D possibly corresponds to TRBD2 (7 bases). V dropped 1 base and J dropped 5 bases, with 14 bases sitting between them. The CDR3 length is 16 residues. Per the germline V gene, CDR1 is KGHDR and CDR2 is SFDVKD. CDR3 sequence: CATSDFSRGANNEQFF. The CDR3, as DNA: TGTGCCACCAGTGATTTCTCTCGGGGGGCGAACAATGAGCAGTTCTTC.

V gene TRBV12-3 or TRBV12-4 combines with J gene TRBJ2-2; 8 bases are a match to TRBD1. J lost 4 bases, V lost 5 bases, and 9 bases had no gene match. The CDR3 extends over 16 amino acids. CDR3 sequence (DNA): TGTGCCAGCAGTAAAGGACAGGGCCGGGGCACCGGGGAGCTGTTTTTT. Translation: CASSKGQGRGTGELFF.

The rearrangement uses TRBV6-2 or TRBV6-3 and TRBJ2-5, with D unclear. CDR3 length equals 16 residues. With 1 base removed from V and 2 bases from J, the gap between germline ends came to 14 bases. The germline gives CDR1 MNHEY, CDR2 SVGEGT. For the CDR3, the DNA is TGTGCCAGCAGTTACTTGAGTAGCCCCCCACAAGAGACCCAGTACTTC. Protein: CASSYLSSPPQETQYF.

The V call is TRBV4-3, the J call TRBJ1-1; D might be TRBD1 (6 bases). CDR3 length: 16 residues. The ends were cut back, 0 bases at V and 4 bases at J, with 15 bases in the middle. Germline V gene lookup returns CDR1 LGHNA and CDR2 YSLEER. The CDR3, as DNA: TGCGCCAGCAGCCAAGATGAGGGGGGTGGGGGCACTGAAGCTTTCTTT. Its translation is CASSQDEGGGGTEAFF.

This chain links TRBV24-1 with TRBJ2-1, with TRBD2 matching 9 bases. The CDR3 has 17 amino acids. CDR1 and CDR2 (germline): KGHDR, SFDVKD. J was trimmed by 5 bases and V by 4 bases; bases with no gene match: 11. In nucleotides, the CDR3 is TGTGCCACCAGTGAGTACCCCCTTAGCGGGGGAAACAATGAGCAGTTCTTC. This sequence encodes CATSEYPLSGGNNEQFF.

This clonotype has just a few counts. This chain connects TRBV24-1 to TRBJ2-5; D unresolved. Per germline, CDR1 KGHDR and CDR2 SFDVKD. V gave up 4 bases and J gave up 2 bases, with 4 bases separating them. The CDR3 is 12 residues long. CDR3 protein: CATSDQQETQYF. The CDR3 DNA reads TGTGCCACCAGTGACCAGCAAGAGACCCAGTACTTC.

A word on this clonotype: At one end, the junction sequence differs from germline, possibly due to a read error. V and J are TRBV27 and TRBJ2-1; TRBD2 matches at 9 bases. The germline gives CDR1 MNHEY, CDR2 SMNVEV (reference sequence). The CDR3 is made up of 15 amino acids. CDR3 nucleotide sequence: TGTGCCAGCAGTTTAGCTAGCGGGGTCCACAATGGGCAGTTCTTC. Translation gives CASSLASGVHNGQFF.

This clonotype was recorded at least ten times. The V gene is TRBV12-3 or TRBV12-4, the J gene TRBJ1-5; D remains ambiguous. Trimming cost V 6 bases and J 4 bases, with 7 bases left between them. This CDR3 region has 12 residues. CDR3 sequence (DNA): TGTGCCAGCAGCTTGGCGAATCAGCCCCAGCATTTT. This translates into CASSLANQPQHF.

The gene calls are TRBV13 and TRBJ2-5; tentatively, D is TRBD1 (6 bases). V lost 4 bases and J 5 bases, leaving 11 bases between the germline ends. There are 13 residues in the CDR3. CDR1 and CDR2 (germline): PRHDT, FYEKMQ (reference sequence). The CDR3 region has the DNA TGTGCCAGCAGCTCGAGGCAGGGGGAGACCCAGTACTTC. Its translation is CASSSRQGETQYF.

The CDR3 is CASSLGLAGMRETQYF. DNA of the CDR3: TGTGCCAGCAGCTTAGGACTAGCGGGGATGCGGGAGACCCAGTACTTC. The rearrangement uses TRBV7-2 and TRBJ2-5; TRBD2 matches at 11 bases. CDR1 is SGHTA, CDR2 FQGNSA, per germline. J gave up 5 bases and V 1 base, and 6 bases lay outside the gene matches. This CDR3 contains 16 residues.